The clone carrying this T cell receptor (beta chain) turned up a few times. The entry originates in a study of blood T cell repertoires in COVID-19. Study summary: Specimens from acute and convalescent COVID-19 originated in the United States, Italy and Spain. T cells, B-cell-depleted T cells, or PBMCs supplied cDNA or gDNA.

V was pared by 4 bases and J by 0 bases, with 11 bases between. The CDR3 covers 15 residues. CDR1 is SGHRS, CDR2 YFSETQ, per germline. The assay was immunoSEQ multiplex PCR, and TCRdb's table has in-frame clones only and misses some. The repertoire includes 100,000 to 120,000 clones, roughly 79% of them detected once, and approximately 9% sits in the top ten. The sequencing sample was made of peripheral blood. The clonotype comes from a woman in her 70s with acute or convalescent COVID-19. The rearrangement links TRBV5-1 to TRBJ1-3, with D hard to call. The CDR3 DNA follows: TGCGCCAGCAGCCTATCGGGAACCTCTGGAAACACCATATATTTT. Its translation is CASSLSGTSGNTIYF.